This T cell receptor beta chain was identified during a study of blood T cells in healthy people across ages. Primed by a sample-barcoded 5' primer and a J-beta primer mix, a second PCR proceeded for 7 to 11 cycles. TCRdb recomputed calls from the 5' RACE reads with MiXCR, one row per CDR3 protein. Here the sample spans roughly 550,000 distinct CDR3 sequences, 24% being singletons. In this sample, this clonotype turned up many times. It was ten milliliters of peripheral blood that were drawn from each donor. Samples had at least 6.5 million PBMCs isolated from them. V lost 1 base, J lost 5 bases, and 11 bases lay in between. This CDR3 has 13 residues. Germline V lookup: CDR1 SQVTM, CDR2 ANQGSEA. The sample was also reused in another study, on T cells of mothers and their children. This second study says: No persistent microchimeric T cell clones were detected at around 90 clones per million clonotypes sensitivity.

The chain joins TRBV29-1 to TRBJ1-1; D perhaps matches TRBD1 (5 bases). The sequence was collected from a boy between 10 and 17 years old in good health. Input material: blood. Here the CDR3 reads CSVEGGGGTEAFF. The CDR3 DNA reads TGCAGCGTTGAAGGTGGCGGGGGTACTGAAGCTTTCTTT.